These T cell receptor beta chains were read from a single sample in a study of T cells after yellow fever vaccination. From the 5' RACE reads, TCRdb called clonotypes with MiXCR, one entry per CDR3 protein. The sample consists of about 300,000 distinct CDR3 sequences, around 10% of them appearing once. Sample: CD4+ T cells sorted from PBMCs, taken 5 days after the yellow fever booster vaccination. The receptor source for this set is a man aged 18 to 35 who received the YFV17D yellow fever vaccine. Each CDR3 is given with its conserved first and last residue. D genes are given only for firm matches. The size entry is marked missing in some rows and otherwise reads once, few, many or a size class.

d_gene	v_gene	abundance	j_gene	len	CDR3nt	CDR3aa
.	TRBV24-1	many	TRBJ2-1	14	TGTGCCACCAGTGATTCCCTTATCCGCAATGAGCAGTTCTTC	CATSDSLIRNEQFF
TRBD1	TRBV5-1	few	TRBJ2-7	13	TGCGCCAGCAGCTTGGGACAGGGCCACGAGCAGTACTTC	CASSLGQGHEQYF
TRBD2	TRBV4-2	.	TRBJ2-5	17	TGTGCCAGCAGCCAAGGGGGTAGCGGGGGTTTGCAAGAGACCCAGTACTTC	CASSQGGSGGLQETQYF
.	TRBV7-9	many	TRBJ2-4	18	TGTGCCAGCAGCTCGAACCCACCAGGGGTTGGGGCCAAAAACATTCAGTACTTC	CASSSNPPGVGAKNIQYF
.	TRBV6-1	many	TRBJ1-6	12	TGTGCCAGCAGTGACGACCCCTCACCCCTCCACTTT	CASSDDPSPLHF
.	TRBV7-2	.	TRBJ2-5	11	TGTGCCAGCAGGGAGCAAGAGACCCAGTACTTC	CASREQETQYF
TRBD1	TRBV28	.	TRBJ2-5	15	TGTGCCAGCACTGGGACAGGGGGCCGTCAAGAGACCCAGTACTTC	CASTGTGGRQETQYF
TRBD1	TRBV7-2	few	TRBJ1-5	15	TGTGCCAGCAGACGTACAGGGGATTCCACCGGGCCCCAGCATTTT	CASRRTGDSTGPQHF
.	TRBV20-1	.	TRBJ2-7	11	TGCAGTGCTCCCCGACGGGGGACGCAGTACTTC	CSAPRRGTQYF
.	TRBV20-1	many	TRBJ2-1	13	TGCAGTGGTGAGGCGAGCTCCTACAATGAGCAGTTCTTC	CSGEASSYNEQFF
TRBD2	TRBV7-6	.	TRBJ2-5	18	TGTGCCAGCAGCCCGGGACTAGCGGGGGGGAACCTCCTGGAGACCCAGTACTTC	CASSPGLAGGNLLETQYF
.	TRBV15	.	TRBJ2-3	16	TGTGCCACCAGCAGAGGAGGAGGGGGCGGCACAGATACGCAGTATTTT	CATSRGGGGGTDTQYF
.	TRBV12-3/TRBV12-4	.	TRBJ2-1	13	TGTGCCAGCAGTTTTGCACAGGTAAATGAGCAGTTCTTC	CASSFAQVNEQFF
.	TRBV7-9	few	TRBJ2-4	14	TGTGCCAGCAGCCCCCCCCTAGCCAAAAACATTCAGTACTTC	CASSPPLAKNIQYF
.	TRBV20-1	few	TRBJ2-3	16	TGCAGTGCTAGAGATCTCGGCAGAATTAGCACAGATACGCAGTATTTT	CSARDLGRISTDTQYF
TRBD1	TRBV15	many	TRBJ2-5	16	TGTGCCACCAGCAGAGATAAAGGGACAGGGTTTTTTTCCCAGTACTTC	CATSRDKGTGFFSQYF
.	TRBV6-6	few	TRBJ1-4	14	TGTGCCAGCAGTTACCAGGATTCGTATGAAAAACTGTTTTTT	CASSYQDSYEKLFF
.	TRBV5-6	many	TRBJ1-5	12	TGTGCCAGCAGCAGGAGTCATCAGCCCCAGCATTTT	CASSRSHQPQHF
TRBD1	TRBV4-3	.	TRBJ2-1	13	TGCGCCAGCAGCCTCGGGACAGGGGATGAGCAGTTCTTC	CASSLGTGDEQFF
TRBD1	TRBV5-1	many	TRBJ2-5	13	TGCGCCAGCAGGTGGACAGGGGAAGAGACCCAGTACTTC	CASRWTGEETQYF
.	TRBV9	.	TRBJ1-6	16	TGTGCCAGCAGCTTACGGGCCGCCACCGGGAATTCACCCCTCCACTTT	CASSLRAATGNSPLHF
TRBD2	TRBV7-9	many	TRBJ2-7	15	TGTGCCAGCAGCTTACCCGCCGAGCGGGGGAACGAGCAGTACTTC	CASSLPAERGNEQYF
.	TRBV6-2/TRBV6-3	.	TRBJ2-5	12	TGTGCCAGCATTTCAGCAGAAGAGACCCAGTACTTC	CASISAEETQYF
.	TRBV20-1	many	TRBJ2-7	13	TGCAGTGCTAGGAGTGGGGGCGAAAACGAGCAGTACTTC	CSARSGGENEQYF
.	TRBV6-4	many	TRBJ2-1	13	TGTGCCAGCTCGACTAACCCCTACAATGAGCAGTTCTTC	CASSTNPYNEQFF
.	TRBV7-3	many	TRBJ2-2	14	TGTGCCAGCAGTCCGGACACGTACACCGGGGAGCTGTTTTTT	CASSPDTYTGELFF
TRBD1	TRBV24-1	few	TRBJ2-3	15	TGTGCCACCAGTGACCCCCGGACAGGGGCAGATACGCAGTATTTT	CATSDPRTGADTQYF
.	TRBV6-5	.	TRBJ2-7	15	TGTGCCAGCAGTTACTCGGCGGGGAACGGGTACGAGCAGTACTTC	CASSYSAGNGYEQYF
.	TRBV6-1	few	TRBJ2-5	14	TGTGCCAGCAGTTTCGACCGCTCACAAGAGACCCAGTACTTC	CASSFDRSQETQYF
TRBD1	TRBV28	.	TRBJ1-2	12	TGTGCCAGCTCGGGACAGGTCTATGGCTACACCTTC	CASSGQVYGYTF
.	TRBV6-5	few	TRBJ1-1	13	TGTGCCAGCAGTTATTTGGGGAGCACTGAAGCTTTCTTT	CASSYLGSTEAFF
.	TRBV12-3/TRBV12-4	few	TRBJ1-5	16	TGTGCCAGCAGTTTATTCGGGGGGAATAGCAATCAGCCCCAGCATTTT	CASSLFGGNSNQPQHF
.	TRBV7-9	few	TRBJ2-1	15	TGTGCCAGCAGCTATGGGGACAAAGCCTACAATGAGCAGTTCTTC	CASSYGDKAYNEQFF
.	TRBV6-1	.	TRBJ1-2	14	TGTGCCAGCAGACGAGGGGACCGTAACTATGGCTACACCTTC	CASRRGDRNYGYTF
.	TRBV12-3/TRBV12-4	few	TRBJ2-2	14	TGTGCCAGCAGTGAGACTAGATTGGCCGGGGAGCTGTTTTTT	CASSETRLAGELFF
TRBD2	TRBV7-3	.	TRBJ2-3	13	TGTGCCAGCAGCTTAAATTCCGGACTAGCGAGTCATTTT	CASSLNSGLASHF
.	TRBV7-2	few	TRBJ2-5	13	TGTGCCAGCAATCTGGGAATTCAAGAGACCCAGTACTTC	CASNLGIQETQYF
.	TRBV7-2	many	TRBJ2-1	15	TGTGCCAGCAGCTTAACCAGGGGGGCAGACAATGAGCAGTTCTTC	CASSLTRGADNEQFF
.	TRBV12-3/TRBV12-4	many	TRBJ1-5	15	TGTGCCAGCAGCTACTTCCTCCAGGGTTCCCAGCCCCAGCATTTT	CASSYFLQGSQPQHF
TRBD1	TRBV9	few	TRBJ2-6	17	TGTGCCAGCAGCATAGGGACAGGGATCTCTGGGGCCAACGTCCTGACTTTC	CASSIGTGISGANVLTF
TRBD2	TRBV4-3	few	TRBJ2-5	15	TGCGCCAGCAGCATTGTAGCGGGGGTCCAAGAGACCCAGTACTTC	CASSIVAGVQETQYF
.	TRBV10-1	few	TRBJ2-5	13	TGCGCCAGCAGCCCGAACGGAGGAGAGACCCAGTACTTC	CASSPNGGETQYF
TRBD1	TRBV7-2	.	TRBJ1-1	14	TGTGCCAGCAGCTTACAGGGACAGGGATCTGAAGCTTTCTTT	CASSLQGQGSEAFF